Listed below are T cell receptor beta chains from one sample, sequenced in a study of blood T cell repertoires in COVID-19. Generated by immunoSEQ multiplex PCR, the TCRdb table keeps only in-frame clones and is missing some. The table records 350,000 to 400,000 clones, about 90% of them present only once. The sequenced sample consisted of PBMCs or T cells enriched from blood (not recorded which). The receptors were gathered from a woman in her thirties who had recovered from COVID-19. Both conserved end residues are part of each CDR3. Each record gives: CDR3 protein, V gene, J gene, clone size. Part of the rows lack a size; the others show once, few, many or a class for expanded clones.

CDR3aa: CASSVLLALWQETQYF
v_gene: TRBV27
j_gene: TRBJ2-5
abundance: -

CDR3aa: CASSIPGQGATDTQYF
v_gene: TRBV5-1
j_gene: TRBJ2-3
abundance: -

CDR3aa: CAISESVPGSNSPLHF
v_gene: TRBV10-3
j_gene: TRBJ1-6
abundance: once

CDR3aa: CASSLWGSSSYNEQFF
v_gene: TRBV28
j_gene: TRBJ2-1
abundance: -

CDR3aa: CASSLGLESSYEQYF
v_gene: TRBV5-6
j_gene: TRBJ2-7
abundance: -

CDR3aa: CASSQDLVSGYSYEQYF
v_gene: TRBV14
j_gene: TRBJ2-7
abundance: -

CDR3aa: CASSQERGRPGLHAAQYF
v_gene: TRBV14
j_gene: TRBJ2-5
abundance: -

CDR3aa: CASSRPGQAETQYF
v_gene: TRBV6-2/TRBV6-3
j_gene: TRBJ2-5
abundance: -

CDR3aa: CASSQRAFLREDYNEQFF
v_gene: TRBV4-1
j_gene: TRBJ2-1
abundance: -

CDR3aa: CASSRDRISAAFF
v_gene: TRBV7-3
j_gene: TRBJ1-1
abundance: -

CDR3aa: CASRKREYGTGELFF
v_gene: TRBV19
j_gene: TRBJ2-2
abundance: once

CDR3aa: CAIQGTKDRLVVGNQPQHF
v_gene: TRBV19
j_gene: TRBJ1-5
abundance: -

CDR3aa: CASSPVGQGYNEQFF
v_gene: TRBV3-1/TRBV3-2
j_gene: TRBJ2-1
abundance: -

CDR3aa: CASNSGGIYEQYF
v_gene: TRBV10-2
j_gene: TRBJ2-7
abundance: -

CDR3aa: CASSAESTGLGEKLFF
v_gene: TRBV2
j_gene: TRBJ1-4
abundance: -

CDR3aa: CASTSETGDGSPLHF
v_gene: TRBV6-5
j_gene: TRBJ1-6
abundance: -

CDR3aa: CASSLGQGSTDTQYF
v_gene: TRBV4-2
j_gene: TRBJ2-3
abundance: once

CDR3aa: CASSTPRGTDYGYTF
v_gene: TRBV7-9
j_gene: TRBJ1-2
abundance: -

CDR3aa: CASSPTVSGNTIYF
v_gene: TRBV4-3
j_gene: TRBJ1-3
abundance: few

CDR3aa: CASSDRQTNTEAFF
v_gene: TRBV2
j_gene: TRBJ1-1
abundance: -

CDR3aa: CASSPGLAGVETQYF
v_gene: TRBV5-1
j_gene: TRBJ2-5
abundance: -

CDR3aa: CASIDRVIYGELFF
v_gene: TRBV28
j_gene: TRBJ2-2
abundance: -

CDR3aa: CASSWREGLGEQYF
v_gene: TRBV5-1
j_gene: TRBJ2-7
abundance: -

CDR3aa: CASSQGDRAYEQYF
v_gene: TRBV3-1/TRBV3-2
j_gene: TRBJ2-7
abundance: few

CDR3aa: CASSLSLAKNIQYF
v_gene: TRBV5-1
j_gene: TRBJ2-4
abundance: -

CDR3aa: CASSRGLAGGDTQYF
v_gene: TRBV3-1/TRBV3-2
j_gene: TRBJ2-3
abundance: -

CDR3aa: CASSFGSGTAKGNTIYF
v_gene: TRBV5-6
j_gene: TRBJ1-3
abundance: -

CDR3aa: CASRGGPGQADTQYF
v_gene: TRBV2
j_gene: TRBJ2-3
abundance: -

CDR3aa: CASSLGGYGYTF
v_gene: TRBV11-2
j_gene: TRBJ1-2
abundance: once

CDR3aa: CASSIQGSGELFF
v_gene: TRBV5-1
j_gene: TRBJ2-2
abundance: -

CDR3aa: CASSGDRLTGELFF
v_gene: TRBV6-4
j_gene: TRBJ2-2
abundance: -

CDR3aa: CASRAATEAFF
v_gene: TRBV5-1
j_gene: TRBJ1-1
abundance: -

CDR3aa: CASSIRTGDGYTF
v_gene: TRBV9
j_gene: TRBJ1-2
abundance: -

CDR3aa: CASSLGAGSYSNQPQHF
v_gene: TRBV5-1
j_gene: TRBJ1-5
abundance: -

CDR3aa: CASSLEGFPGGEQFF
v_gene: TRBV5-4
j_gene: TRBJ2-1
abundance: -

CDR3aa: CASRDRQNTEAFF
v_gene: TRBV19
j_gene: TRBJ1-1
abundance: -

CDR3aa: CASSLDRNSPLHF
v_gene: TRBV5-1
j_gene: TRBJ1-6
abundance: -

CDR3aa: CASRMLSLSGGERF
v_gene: TRBV6-5
j_gene: TRBJ1-1
abundance: -

CDR3aa: CASSRGTGGTYGYTF
v_gene: TRBV3-1/TRBV3-2
j_gene: TRBJ1-2
abundance: -

CDR3aa: CATSRDRRAGELFF
v_gene: TRBV15
j_gene: TRBJ2-2
abundance: -

CDR3aa: CASSFGSGQPQHF
v_gene: TRBV12-3/TRBV12-4
j_gene: TRBJ1-5
abundance: once

CDR3aa: CASSFAQGGTDTQYF
v_gene: TRBV27
j_gene: TRBJ2-3
abundance: -

CDR3aa: CASSFWGQGNTEAFF
v_gene: TRBV5-8
j_gene: TRBJ1-1
abundance: -

CDR3aa: CASSQDWTSASTDTQYF
v_gene: TRBV3-1/TRBV3-2
j_gene: TRBJ2-3
abundance: -

CDR3aa: CASSLVRGLGNQPQHF
v_gene: TRBV13
j_gene: TRBJ1-5
abundance: -

CDR3aa: CASSENAGGGSGRYNEQFF
v_gene: TRBV10-1
j_gene: TRBJ2-1
abundance: -

CDR3aa: CASSPHEVRRAYEQYF
v_gene: TRBV28
j_gene: TRBJ2-7
abundance: -

CDR3aa: CAISRTGEGDGYTF
v_gene: TRBV19
j_gene: TRBJ1-2
abundance: -

CDR3aa: CASSLMDRGTDTQYF
v_gene: TRBV5-1
j_gene: TRBJ2-3
abundance: -

CDR3aa: CAISESRGGINEKLFF
v_gene: TRBV10-3
j_gene: TRBJ1-4
abundance: -

CDR3aa: CASSPGQGINQPQHF
v_gene: TRBV7-8
j_gene: TRBJ1-5
abundance: -